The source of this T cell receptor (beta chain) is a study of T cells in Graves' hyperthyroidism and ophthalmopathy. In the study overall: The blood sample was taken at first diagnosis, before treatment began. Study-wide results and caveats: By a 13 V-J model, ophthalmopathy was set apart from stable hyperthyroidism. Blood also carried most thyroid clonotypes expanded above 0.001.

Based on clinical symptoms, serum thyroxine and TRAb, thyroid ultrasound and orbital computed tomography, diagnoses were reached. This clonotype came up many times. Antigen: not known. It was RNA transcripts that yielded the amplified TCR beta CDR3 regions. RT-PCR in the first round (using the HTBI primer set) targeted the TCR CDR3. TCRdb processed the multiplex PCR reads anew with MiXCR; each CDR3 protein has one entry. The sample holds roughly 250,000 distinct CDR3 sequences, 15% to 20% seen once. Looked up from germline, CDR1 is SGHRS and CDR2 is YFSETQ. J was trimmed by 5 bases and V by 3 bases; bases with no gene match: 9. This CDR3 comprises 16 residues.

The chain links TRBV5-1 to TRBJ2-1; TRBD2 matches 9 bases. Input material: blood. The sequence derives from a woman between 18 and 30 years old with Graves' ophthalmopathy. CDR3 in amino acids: CASSSRRTSENNEQFF. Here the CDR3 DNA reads TGCGCCAGCAGCTCCAGGAGGACTAGCGAGAACAATGAGCAGTTCTTC.